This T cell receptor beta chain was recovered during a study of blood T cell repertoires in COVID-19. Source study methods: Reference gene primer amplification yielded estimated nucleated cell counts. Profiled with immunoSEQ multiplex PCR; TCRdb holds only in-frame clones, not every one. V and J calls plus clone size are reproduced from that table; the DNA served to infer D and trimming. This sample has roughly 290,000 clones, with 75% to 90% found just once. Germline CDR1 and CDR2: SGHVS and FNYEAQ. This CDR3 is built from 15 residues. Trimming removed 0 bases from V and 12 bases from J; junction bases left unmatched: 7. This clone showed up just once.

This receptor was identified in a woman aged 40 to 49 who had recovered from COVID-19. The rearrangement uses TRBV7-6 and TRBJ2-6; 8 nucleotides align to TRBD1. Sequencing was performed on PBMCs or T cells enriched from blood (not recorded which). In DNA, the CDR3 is TGTGCCAGCAGCTTAGCTGTGGGACAGGCCGCCGTCCTGACTTTC. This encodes CASSLAVGQAAVLTF.